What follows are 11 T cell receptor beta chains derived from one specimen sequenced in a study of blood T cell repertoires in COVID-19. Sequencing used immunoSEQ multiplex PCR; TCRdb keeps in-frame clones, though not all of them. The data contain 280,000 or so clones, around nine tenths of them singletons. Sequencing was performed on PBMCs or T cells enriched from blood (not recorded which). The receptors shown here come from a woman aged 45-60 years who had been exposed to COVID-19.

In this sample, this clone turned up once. CDR3 nucleotide sequence: TGTGCCAGCAGCCCAATCCAGGCTGATGAAAAACTGTTTTTT. Translated: CASSPIQADEKLFF. The J gene is TRBJ1-4, the V gene TRBV7-9; D is unclear. V was pared by 5 bases and J by 6 bases, with 13 bases between. The CDR3 extends over 14 amino acids. The germline V gene encodes CDR1 SEHNR and CDR2 FQNEAQ (reference sequence).

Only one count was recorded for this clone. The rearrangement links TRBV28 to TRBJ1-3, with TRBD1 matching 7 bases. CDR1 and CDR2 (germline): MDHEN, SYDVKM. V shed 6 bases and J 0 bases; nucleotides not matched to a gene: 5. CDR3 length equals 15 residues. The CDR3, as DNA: TGTGCCAGCAGACAGGGGACGGACTCTGGAAACACCATATATTTT. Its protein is CASRQGTDSGNTIYF.

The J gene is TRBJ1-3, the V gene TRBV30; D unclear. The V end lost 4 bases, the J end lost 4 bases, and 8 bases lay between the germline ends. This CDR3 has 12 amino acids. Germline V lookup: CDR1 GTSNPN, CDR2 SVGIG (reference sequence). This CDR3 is CAWTHRGNTIYF. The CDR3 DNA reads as TGTGCCTGGACCCATAGAGGAAACACCATATATTTT.

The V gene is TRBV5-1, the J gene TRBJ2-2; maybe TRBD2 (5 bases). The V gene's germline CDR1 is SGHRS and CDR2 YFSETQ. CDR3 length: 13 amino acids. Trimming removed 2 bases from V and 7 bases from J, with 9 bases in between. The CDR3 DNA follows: TGCGCCAGCAGCTTCTCGGCGGGCGGGGAGCTGTTTTTT. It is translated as CASSFSAGGELFF.

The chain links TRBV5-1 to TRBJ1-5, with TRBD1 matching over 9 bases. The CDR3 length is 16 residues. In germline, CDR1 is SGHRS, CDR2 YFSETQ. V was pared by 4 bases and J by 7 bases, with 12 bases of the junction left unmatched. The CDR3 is CASSPQRQGEEQPQHF. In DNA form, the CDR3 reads TGCGCCAGCAGCCCTCAAAGACAGGGGGAAGAACAGCCCCAGCATTTT.

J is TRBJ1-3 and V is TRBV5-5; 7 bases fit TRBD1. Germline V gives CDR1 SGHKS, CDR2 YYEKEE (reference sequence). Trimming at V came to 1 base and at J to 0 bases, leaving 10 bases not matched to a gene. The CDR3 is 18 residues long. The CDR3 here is CASSLTAPTGHSGNTIYF. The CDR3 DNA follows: TGTGCCAGCAGCTTGACCGCCCCGACAGGGCACTCTGGAAACACCATATATTTT. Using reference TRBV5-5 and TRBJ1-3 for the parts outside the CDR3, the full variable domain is DAGVTQSPTHLIKTRGQQVTLRCSPISGHKSVSWYQQVLGQGPQFIFQYYEKEERGRGNFPDRFSARQFPNYSSELNVNALLLGDSALYLCASSLTAPTGHSGNTIYFGEGSWLTVV.

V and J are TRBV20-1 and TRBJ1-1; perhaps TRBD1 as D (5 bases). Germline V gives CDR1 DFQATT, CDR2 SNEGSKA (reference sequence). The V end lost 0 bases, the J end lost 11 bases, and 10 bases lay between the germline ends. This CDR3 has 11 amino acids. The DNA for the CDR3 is TGCAGTGCTAGAGAGGCCGGGGGGGCTTTCTTT. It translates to CSAREAGGAFF.

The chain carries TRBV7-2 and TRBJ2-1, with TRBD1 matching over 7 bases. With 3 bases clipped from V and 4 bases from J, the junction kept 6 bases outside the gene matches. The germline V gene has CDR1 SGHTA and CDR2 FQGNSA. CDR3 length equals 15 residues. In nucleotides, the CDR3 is TGTGCCAGCAGCTTCCGCCGGGACAGTTACAATGAGCAGTTCTTC. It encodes CASSFRRDSYNEQFF.

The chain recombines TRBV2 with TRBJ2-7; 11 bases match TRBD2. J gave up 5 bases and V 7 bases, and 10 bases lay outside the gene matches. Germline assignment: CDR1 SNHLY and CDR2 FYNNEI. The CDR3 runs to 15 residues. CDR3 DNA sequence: TGTGCCAGCAACAGCCGGACTAGCGGGTACGACGAGCAGTACTTC. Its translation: CASNSRTSGYDEQYF.

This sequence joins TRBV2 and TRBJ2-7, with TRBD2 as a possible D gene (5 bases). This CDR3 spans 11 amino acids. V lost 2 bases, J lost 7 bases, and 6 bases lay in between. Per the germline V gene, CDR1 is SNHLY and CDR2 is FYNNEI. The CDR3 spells CASSESGEQYF. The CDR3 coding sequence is TGTGCCAGCAGTGAATCGGGAGAGCAGTACTTC.

The CDR3 loop is CASSARLVTGNQPQHF. CDR3 coding DNA: TGTGCCAGCAGTGCACGTCTAGTGACTGGTAATCAGCCCCAGCATTTT. The V gene is TRBV6-1, the J gene TRBJ1-5; no definite D call. Trimming took off 4 bases at V and 4 bases at J, with 17 bases between the two ends. Per germline, CDR1 MNHNS and CDR2 SASEGT. The CDR3 covers 16 residues.